The rows below give T cell receptor beta chains drawn from one sample of a study of beta chain features in type 1 diabetes. Produced via immunoSEQ multiplex PCR; TCRdb's table is partial and in-frame only. The repertoire holds roughly 450,000 clones, with roughly 14% as singletons. Material for sequencing was naive CD4+ T cells from blood. The receptor source for this set is a man aged 25 to 40 in good health. Both conserved end residues are part of each CDR3. The D gene is left open where the match is weak. The size entry is marked missing in some rows and otherwise reads once, few, many or a size class.

size,J,D,V,CDR3,DNA
few,TRBJ2-7,.,TRBV7-2,CASSSNDYEQYF,TGTGCCAGCAGCTCGAATGACTACGAGCAGTACTTC
few,TRBJ2-1,.,TRBV15,CATSGGGPKVDEQFF,TGTGCCACCAGCGGGGGCGGACCGAAGGTCGATGAGCAGTTCTTC
.,TRBJ2-3,TRBD1,TRBV5-1,CASCFTPGQSDTQYF,TGCGCCAGCTGTTTTACCCCGGGACAGTCGGATACGCAGTATTTT
.,TRBJ2-1,TRBD2,TRBV14,CASTSLAGGVNEQFF,TGTGCCAGCACCTCTTTAGCGGGAGGGGTCAATGAGCAGTTCTTC
few,TRBJ1-2,.,TRBV4-3,CASSQGQKNYGYTF,TGCGCCAGCAGCCAAGGACAGAAGAACTATGGCTACACCTTC
.,TRBJ2-3,.,TRBV9,CASSPEGLDTQYF,TGTGCCAGCAGCCCGGAGGGGCTGGATACGCAGTATTTT
.,TRBJ2-1,TRBD1,TRBV10-3,CAISLGQGQFF,TGTGCCATCAGTCTAGGACAGGGGCAGTTCTTC
.,TRBJ2-2,.,TRBV19,CASSITGELFF,TGTGCCAGTAGTATTACCGGGGAGCTGTTTTTT
.,TRBJ2-1,.,TRBV6-1,CASSEIGNEQFF,TGTGCCAGCAGTGAAATCGGTAATGAGCAGTTCTTC
few,TRBJ1-2,.,TRBV30,CAWSVGGSNYGYTF,TGTGCCTGGAGTGTTGGCGGATCTAACTATGGCTACACCTTC
few,TRBJ2-2,.,TRBV30,CAWSVSLSTGELFF,TGTGCCTGGAGTGTAAGTCTCAGCACCGGGGAGCTGTTTTTT
few,TRBJ2-1,.,TRBV5-6,CASSGNLGLSYNEQFF,TGTGCCAGCAGCGGAAATCTAGGGCTCTCCTACAATGAGCAGTTCTTC
few,TRBJ1-1,.,TRBV18,CASSLGGITEAFF,TGTGCCAGCTCCCTCGGCGGTATCACTGAAGCTTTCTTT
few,TRBJ2-3,.,TRBV18,CASSHPFSPDTDTQYF,TGTGCCAGCTCACATCCCTTCTCCCCAGACACAGATACGCAGTATTTT
few,TRBJ1-6,.,TRBV27,CASSPLTGSEGPLHF,TGTGCCAGCAGTCCGTTAACAGGGTCGGAGGGACCCCTCCACTTT
few,TRBJ2-1,TRBD2,TRBV2,CASRALAGGRNEQFF,TGTGCCAGCAGGGCTCTAGCGGGAGGTCGCAATGAGCAGTTCTTC
.,TRBJ2-3,TRBD2,TRBV13,CASSTQAGWGTDTQYF,TGTGCCAGCAGCACTCAAGCGGGGTGGGGCACAGATACGCAGTATTTT
many,TRBJ2-7,.,TRBV10-3,CAIGRGEDEQYF,TGTGCCATCGGCAGGGGAGAAGACGAGCAGTACTTC
.,TRBJ1-4,.,TRBV13,CASSPRTANEKLFF,TGTGCCAGCAGCCCTCGGACAGCTAATGAAAAACTGTTTTTT
.,TRBJ1-6,.,TRBV28,CASRPTGAVSPLHF,TGTGCCAGCAGACCGACCGGGGCGGTTTCACCCCTCCACTTT
.,TRBJ1-3,.,TRBV13,CASSLDPGAAGNTIYF,TGTGCCAGCAGCTTAGATCCGGGGGCGGCTGGAAACACCATATATTTT
few,TRBJ2-4,.,TRBV18,CASSPVVSGAINIQYF,TGTGCCAGCTCACCAGTTGTATCAGGGGCAATAAACATTCAGTACTTC